Shown below are 5 T cell receptor beta chains from a single sample sequenced in a study of OX40 agonist ivuxolimab in advanced cancers. The table came from immunoSEQ multiplex PCR; TCRdb's copy has only in-frame clones and leaves some out. The table records some 15,000 clones, over 60% of them present only once. The specimen comprised CD4+ or CD8+ T cells sorted from blood, sampled in a trial of the OX40 agonist ivuxolimab. All receptors derive from an adult with an advanced solid tumor such as melanoma, head and neck, liver or kidney cancer.

V gene TRBV15 combines with J gene TRBJ1-4; a weak D match, TRBD1 (5 bases). Trimming removed 5 bases at V and 0 bases at J, with 16 bases between. The CDR3 spans 17 residues. Germline CDR1 and CDR2: LNHNV and YYDKDF (reference sequence). The CDR3 DNA sequence: TGTGCCACCAGCCAATGGGACCCCAGTGCAACTAATGAAAAACTGTTTTTT. Encoded protein: CATSQWDPSATNEKLFF. The full variable domain, rest sourced from reference TRBV15 and TRBJ1-4, is DAMVIQNPRYQVTQFGKPVTLSCSQTLNHNVMYWYQQKSSQAPKLLFHYYDKDFNNEADTPDNFQSRRPNTSFCFLDIRSPGLGDTAMYLCATSQWDPSATNEKLFFGSGTQLSVL.

The chain links TRBV7-6 to TRBJ2-7; possibly TRBD1 for D (7 bases). Germline V lookup: CDR1 SGHVS, CDR2 FNYEAQ. The CDR3 runs 15 residues. With 3 bases removed from V and 4 bases from J, the gap between germline ends came to 16 bases. CDR3: CASSFSQGGWYEQYF. In DNA form, the CDR3 reads TGTGCCAGCAGCTTCTCCCAGGGGGGTTGGTACGAGCAGTACTTC.

This clone came up once. The chain uses TRBV4-1 and TRBJ2-7; D unresolved. V shed 1 base and J shed 1 base, with 11 bases lying between them. The length of the CDR3 is 15 residues. Germline-derived CDR1 and CDR2 are MGHRA and YSYEKL. The CDR3 nucleotides are TGCGCCAGCAGCCAAGGATCCGGACCATCCTACGAGCAGTACTTC. Its protein product is CASSQGSGPSYEQYF.

The V gene is TRBV27, the J gene TRBJ2-1; 7 bases line up with TRBD2. V dropped 7 bases and J dropped 0; count of bases not matched to a gene: 6. This CDR3 has 15 amino acids. CDR1 is MNHEY, CDR2 SMNVEV, per germline (reference sequence). In DNA form, the CDR3 reads TGTGCCAGCACCACTAGCGAGAGCTCCTACAATGAGCAGTTCTTC. Its translation is CASTTSESSYNEQFF.

This clone has only one observation. The chain carries TRBV6-1 and TRBJ2-7; 11 nucleotides agree with TRBD1. The trim removed 6 bases at V and 2 bases at J, leaving 3 bases unmatched. The CDR3 totals 14 residues. Germline V lookup: CDR1 MNHNS, CDR2 SASEGT. The CDR3 DNA is TGTGCCAGCAGCCCGGGACAGGGGGCCTACGAGCAGTACTTC. Translating gives CASSPGQGAYEQYF.